The source of this TCR beta chain is a study of blood T cell repertoires in COVID-19 (TCRdb year 2020). For the wider study: Collaborator samples came from the United States, Italy and Spain and covered acute and convalescent phases of COVID-19. The material from the prospective study consisted of cDNA or gDNA derived from T cells, B-cell-depleted T cells, or PBMCs. Deeply sampled blood TCRbeta repertoires from subjects exposed to, actively infected with, or recovered from COVID-19 were included in the dataset. The repertoires were made available in a free public database intended to serve as a resource for research on the immune response to SARS-CoV-2. Samples were obtained from the ongoing ImmuneRACE study (first 160 participants) and from 950 to 1,500 subjects provided by 6 global collaborators. The sample metadata nearly always contained a de-identified subject ID, COVID-19 status, age in years and sex. Where available, HLA class I and class II types were taken from metadata supplied by the sample provider and were not determined by assay-based typing. Points the paper makes about the study in general: The amount of clinical and demographic metadata varied by source and participant and was provided uncurated.

Cut back by 2 bases and 5 bases, the V and J ends lie 13 bases apart. From the germline V gene, CDR1 is MNHNS and CDR2 is SASEGT. The CDR3 spans 16 residues, from the cysteine through the phenylalanine. Only CDR3 DNA remains: 48 bases, in frame from the first base. With regard to this clone: Its antigen is not yet known. No much larger clonotype is one base removed from it; base qualities were not supplied.

TCRbeta CDR3 regions were amplified from genomic DNA using the immunoSEQ Assay, a bias-controlled multiplex PCR. In the source study's methods: Within the assay, amplification of reference gene primers was used to estimate how many nucleated cells each sample contained. To quantify the absolute abundance of each unique TCRbeta CDR3 rearrangement, sequence reads were collapsed and filtered. For each sample, productive Simpson clonality was calculated as the square root of Simpson's diversity index across productive rearrangements. TCRdb carries this immuneACCESS record with in-frame sequences only. Its versions omit some clonotypes, under half of them owing to an unresolved V gene in the studies checked, with the rest unexplained. D and trimming come from the DNA, and the V and J calls and clone size come from that table. For this sample there are 95,000 to 110,000 clones; around 82% appear just once. The ten largest clones add up to more than 4.5% of the sample.

The collaborating institutions used their own protocols to collect whole blood in K2EDTA tubes. For TCRbeta analysis, collaborators shipped samples as frozen whole blood, isolated PBMCs, or DNA extracted from either of those sample types. Sequencing was done on a sample of peripheral blood. The rearranged chain carries TRBV6-1 and TRBJ1-6, with the D gene too uncertain to name. The clonotype comes from a man between 60 and 70 years old with acute or convalescent COVID-19. The DNA reads TGTGCCAGCAGTGAATCCCGCGCTTTTAATAATTCACCCCTCCACTTT. Translation gives CASSESRAFNNSPLHF.